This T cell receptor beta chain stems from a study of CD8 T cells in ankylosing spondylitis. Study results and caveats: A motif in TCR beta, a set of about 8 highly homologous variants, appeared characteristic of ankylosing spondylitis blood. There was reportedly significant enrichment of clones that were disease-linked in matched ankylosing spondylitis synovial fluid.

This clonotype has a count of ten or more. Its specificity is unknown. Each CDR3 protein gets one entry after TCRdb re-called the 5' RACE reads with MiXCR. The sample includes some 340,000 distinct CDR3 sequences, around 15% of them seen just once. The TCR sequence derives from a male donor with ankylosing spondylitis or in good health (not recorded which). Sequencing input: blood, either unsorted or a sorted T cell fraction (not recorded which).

CDR3 loop: CASSLASGRDNEQFF. Here the CDR3 DNA reads TGTGCCAGCAGTTTAGCTAGCGGGAGGGATAATGAGCAGTTCTTC. The chain uses TRBV12-3 or TRBV12-4 and TRBJ2-1; the match to TRBD2 covers 11 bases. The CDR3 sequence is 15 residues long. Unmatched junction bases numbered 2, after V lost 0 bases and J lost 7 bases.